This record covers a single T cell receptor beta chain. An end of the junction does not agree with germline; a read error may underlie this. The sort gate was single viable CD3+CD4+CD8-CD45RO+ cells for memory CD4+ T cells. The protocol was immunoSEQ multiplex PCR, while the TCRdb copy is restricted to in-frame clones and leaves out a portion. The sample includes about 100,000 clones, about four fifths seen only once; the top ten take about 4%. This CDR3 has 13 amino acids. Germline V lookup: CDR1 SSHAT, CDR2 FNYEAQ (reference sequence). The data stem from a study of memory CD4+ T cells and cytomegalovirus serostatus.

The TCR sequence derives from an adult in good health and CMV-seropositive. This chain joins TRBV7-7 and TRBJ2-3; tentatively, D is TRBD1 or TRBD2 (5 bases each). The specimen sequenced was memory CD4+ T cells from blood. In DNA form, the CDR3 reads TGTGCTAGCAGCTCCGGGACCACAGATACGCAGTATTTT. Residues: CASSSGTTDTQYF.